Below, 30 T cell receptor beta chains from the same sample are listed, as sequenced in a study of T cell repertoires in cytomegalovirus infection. Using its own MiXCR run on the reads, TCRdb lists one record per CDR3 protein. The table records under 350,000 distinct CDR3 sequences, 8% to 9.5% of them present only once. Sequencing was done on a sample of PBMCs. Receptors originate from a human donor in good health (CMV status not recorded). Some clones in this sample may be carry-over from other donors' samples.

This clonotype was picked up many times. This chain links TRBV7-9 with TRBJ2-5; D is unresolved. With 4 bases removed from V and 3 bases from J, the gap between germline ends came to 15 bases. The CDR3 has 15 residues. Germline V lookup: CDR1 SEHNR, CDR2 FQNEAQ (reference sequence). CDR3 residues: CASSSLRLLKETQYF. The CDR3, as DNA: TGTGCCAGCAGCTCCCTTAGGCTCCTAAAAGAGACCCAGTACTTC.

For this clonotype: A much larger clone sits a single nucleotide away, making a read error possible. The chain joins TRBV7-9 to TRBJ2-1; D not certain. CDR1 is SEHNR and CDR2 is FQNEAQ in the germline V gene (reference sequence). The CDR3 is 12 residues long. The DNA for the CDR3 is TGTGCCAGCAGCTTAGCAATGAATGAGCAGCTCTTC. Protein: CASSLAMNEQLF.

The J gene is TRBJ1-1, the V gene TRBV4-3; the D gene is possibly TRBD1 (6 bases). Trimming took 0 bases from V and 3 from J, leaving 8 bases between them. The V gene's germline CDR1 is LGHNA and CDR2 YSLEER. The CDR3 totals 14 residues. The CDR3 is CASSQDKGDTEAFF. The CDR3 nucleotides read TGCGCCAGCAGCCAAGATAAGGGGGACACTGAAGCTTTCTTT.

A few counts support this clonotype. The gene calls are TRBV12-3 or TRBV12-4 and TRBJ1-2, with no clear D. The length of the CDR3 is 10 residues. V was clipped by 9 bases and J by 4 bases, with 6 bases between them. The CDR3 coding sequence is TGTGCCAGTCAGTTCTATGGCTACACCTTC. Protein: CASQFYGYTF.

In this sample, this clonotype turned up many times. The chain uses TRBV7-2 and TRBJ1-1; possibly TRBD1 for D (6 bases). The CDR3 spans 14 residues. V dropped 3 bases and J dropped 5 bases, with 13 bases sitting between them. The V gene's germline CDR1 is SGHTA and CDR2 FQGNSA. CDR3 coding DNA: TGTGCCAGCAGCTTTACACAGGGAGTGACTGAAGCTTTCTTT. Amino acid sequence: CASSFTQGVTEAFF. The full variable domain, completed using reference TRBV7-2 and TRBJ1-1, is GAGVSQSPSNKVTEKGKDVELRCDPISGHTALYWYRQSLGQGLEFLIYFQGNSAPDKSGLPSDRFSAERTGGSVSTLTIQRTQQEDSAVYLCASSFTQGVTEAFFGQGTRLTVV.

This chain links TRBV7-2 with TRBJ2-7, with a possible D match to TRBD1 (5 bases). There are 15 residues in the CDR3. V was shortened by 3 bases and J by 0 bases, with 12 bases between the two germline ends. From germline, CDR1 is SGHTA and CDR2 FQGNSA. CDR3 loop: CASSFSDTSSYEQYF. The DNA for the CDR3 is TGTGCCAGCAGCTTTTCGGACACTTCCTCCTACGAGCAGTACTTC.

This clonotype was observed many times. The chain employs TRBV7-6 and TRBJ2-1, with 10 bases that match TRBD2. With V trimmed by 4 bases and J by 6 bases, 9 bases remained unmatched. The germline V gene has CDR1 SGHVS and CDR2 FNYEAQ. This CDR3 contains 16 residues. The CDR3: CASSSNRLAGRNEQFF. CDR3 coding DNA: TGTGCCAGCAGCTCCAATAGACTAGCGGGCCGCAATGAGCAGTTCTTC.

This clonotype occurred a few times. The V and J genes are TRBV28 and TRBJ1-4; no clear D gene. CDR3 length: 14 residues. CDR1 and CDR2 from the germline V gene are MDHEN and SYDVKM. The V end was cut by 6 bases, the J end by 7 bases, with 15 bases between. CDR3 residues: CASSLGQWGEKLFF. The CDR3 nucleotides read TGTGCCAGCAGCCTTGGGCAATGGGGTGAAAAACTGTTTTTT.

The genes are TRBV6-2 or TRBV6-3 and TRBJ2-7; D unclear. Trimming left V 8 bases short and J 2 bases short, with 13 bases between. This CDR3 comprises 13 residues. Germline V lookup: CDR1 MNHEY, CDR2 SVGEGT. This chain's CDR3 is CASRGRATYEQYF. CDR3 DNA sequence: TGTGCCAGCCGAGGACGGGCGACCTACGAGCAGTACTTC.

The genes are TRBV7-3 and TRBJ1-2; D is uncertain. V gave up 3 bases and J gave up 8 bases, with 13 bases separating them. Germline V lookup: CDR1 SGHTA, CDR2 FQGTGA. This CDR3 has 13 residues. The CDR3 loop reads CASSFVGGNGYTF. CDR3 nucleotides: TGTGCCAGCAGCTTTGTCGGAGGGAACGGCTACACCTTC.

Details on this clonotype: A much more abundant neighbour one base away suggests this may be a read error. The chain links TRBV4-3 to TRBJ2-1; 8 nucleotides line up with TRBD2. Germline CDR1 reads LGHNA; CDR2 reads YSLEER. The length of the CDR3 is 15 residues. With V trimmed by 6 bases and J by 6 bases, 10 bases remained unmatched. The CDR3 bases are TGCGCCAGCAGACAACGGGGCGGGAGGAGCAATGAGCAGTTCTTC. This translates into CASRQRGGRSNEQFF.

This clonotype was counted at least ten times. This chain connects TRBV7-2 to TRBJ1-1; a possible D gene is TRBD1 (5 bases). The CDR3 has 15 amino acids. Trimming removed 5 bases at V and 1 base at J, with 14 bases between. Germline loops: CDR1 SGHTA, CDR2 FQGNSA. The CDR3 DNA follows: TGTGCCAGCAGCCCTGACAGTAGGAGGAACACTGAAGCTTTCTTT. It translates to CASSPDSRRNTEAFF.

This clonotype was seen at least ten times. CDR3 in amino acids: CASSFGSAYTDTQYF. The CDR3 coding sequence is TGTGCCAGCAGTTTCGGTAGCGCTTACACAGATACGCAGTATTTT. V gene TRBV12-3 or TRBV12-4 combines with J gene TRBJ2-3, with a weak D call TRBD2 (5 bases). V gave up 3 bases and J gave up 2 bases, with 12 bases separating them. This CDR3 spans 15 amino acids.

This clonotype showed up just a few times. The CDR3 DNA reads TGTGCCAGCTCACCCCAAGCGGGAGATGAGCAGTACTTC. It codes for CASSPQAGDEQYF. The chain links TRBV18 to TRBJ2-7; TRBD2 agrees at 8 bases. CDR3 length: 13 amino acids. Germline-derived CDR1 and CDR2 are KGHSH and LQKENI. Germline trimming cut 3 bases from V and 7 bases from J; bases unmatched to any gene: 5. The full variable domain, completed using reference TRBV18 and TRBJ2-7, is NAGVMQNPRHLVRRRGQEARLRCSPMKGHSHVYWYRQLPEEGLKFMVYLQKENIIDESGMPKERFSAEFPKEGPSILRIQQVVRGDSAAYFCASSPQAGDEQYFGPGTRLTVT.

The rearrangement links TRBV12-3 or TRBV12-4 to TRBJ2-3; D might be TRBD2 (6 bases). The CDR3 runs to 14 residues. Trimming took 1 base from V and 4 from J, leaving 9 bases between them. The CDR3: CASSLGGKPDTQYF. The CDR3 nucleotides are TGTGCCAGCAGTTTAGGCGGGAAGCCAGATACGCAGTATTTT.

This clonotype was recorded many times. The chain combines TRBV7-2 with TRBJ2-5; possibly TRBD1 or TRBD2 for D (6 bases each). The CDR3 has 13 residues. Germline V gene sequence: CDR1 SGHTA, CDR2 FQGNSA. Deletions cut 5 bases from V and 4 bases from J, with 11 bases between. The CDR3 bases are TGTGCCAGCAGCCGAGGAGGGGGAGAGACCCAGTACTTC. Encoded protein: CASSRGGGETQYF.

This clonotype was detected ten times or more. The rearrangement uses TRBV10-3 and TRBJ1-1, with D unclear. The CDR3 totals 12 residues. The V end was cut by 2 bases, the J end by 10 bases, with 11 bases between. Germline assignment: CDR1 ENHRY and CDR2 SYGVKD. Written as DNA, the CDR3 is TGTGCCATCAGTGAGAATGGGAATGGAGCTTTCTTT. Encoded protein: CAISENGNGAFF.

V is TRBV19 and J is TRBJ2-1; TRBD2 agrees at 13 bases. The CDR3 is made up of 15 amino acids. The ends lost 5 bases at V and 5 bases at J; junction bases unmatched: 3. The V gene's germline CDR1 is LNHDA and CDR2 SQIVND (reference sequence). The CDR3 DNA reads as TGTGCCAGTAGTGGGGGGACTAGCGGGAACAATGAGCAGTTCTTC. Encoded protein: CASSGGTSGNNEQFF.

The chain couples TRBV12-3 or TRBV12-4 to TRBJ2-1; D is unresolved. V was cut by 5 bases and J by 9 bases, with 17 bases left in between. The CDR3 length is 14 residues. CDR3 in DNA: TGTGCCAGCAGTACTCTTGCGAGTTCTTTTGAGCAGTTCTTC. Protein: CASSTLASSFEQFF.

This clonotype was detected ten times or more. The genes are TRBV6-5 and TRBJ2-5; a possible D gene is TRBD2 (6 bases). The CDR3 sequence is 17 residues long. V dropped 2 bases and J dropped 2 bases, with 18 bases sitting between them. CDR1 MNHEY and CDR2 SVGAGI come from the germline V gene. CDR3 nucleotide sequence: TGTGCCAGCAGTTACACCCTACCCGGGACTCCACAAGAGACCCAGTACTTC. Amino acids: CASSYTLPGTPQETQYF.

In its sample, this clonotype was seen many times. The chain uses TRBV10-3 and TRBJ1-2; perhaps TRBD1 as D (5 bases). The CDR3 totals 16 residues. V lost 0 bases and J lost 4, with 15 bases in between. Germline V gene lookup returns CDR1 ENHRY and CDR2 SYGVKD. For the CDR3, the DNA is TGTGCCATCAGTGAGTCGGGTGGTGGGGCGACCTATGGCTACACCTTC. Translated, it gives CAISESGGGATYGYTF.

The V call is TRBV6-5, the J call TRBJ1-2; D might be TRBD1 (5 bases). Trimming removed 0 bases at V and 4 bases at J, with 9 bases between. Germline CDR1 is MNHEY and CDR2 is SVGAGI. This CDR3 has 14 residues. In DNA, the CDR3 is TGTGCCAGCAGTTACTCAGGGGACTCCTATGGCTACACCTTC. Translating gives CASSYSGDSYGYTF.

This clonotype was seen many times. The chain combines TRBV12-3 or TRBV12-4 with TRBJ1-5; D is perhaps TRBD1 (6 bases). There are 13 residues in the CDR3. Trimming stripped 3 bases from V and 4 bases from J, with 7 bases between. The CDR3 coding sequence is TGTGCCAGCAGTTTTAGGGGGAATCAGCCCCAGCATTTT. Translated, it gives CASSFRGNQPQHF.

This clonotype has a count of ten or more. The J gene is TRBJ2-6, the V gene TRBV7-2; D might be TRBD1 (6 bases). Germline CDR1 and CDR2: SGHTA and FQGNSA. CDR3 size: 16 residues. The V end lost 5 bases, the J end lost 4 bases, and 15 bases lay between the germline ends. The CDR3 nucleotides read TGTGCCAGCAGCCAACAGGGTTCACCCGGGGCCAACGTCCTGACTTTC. It codes for CASSQQGSPGANVLTF. Variable domain in full (rest from reference TRBV7-2 and TRBJ2-6): GAGVSQSPSNKVTEKGKDVELRCDPISGHTALYWYRQSLGQGLEFLIYFQGNSAPDKSGLPSDRFSAERTGGSVSTLTIQRTQQEDSAVYLCASSQQGSPGANVLTFGAGSRLTVL.

This chain connects TRBV6-1 to TRBJ1-5; a weak D match, TRBD1 (6 bases). Germline values: CDR1 MNHNS, CDR2 SASEGT. Trimming stripped 7 bases from V and 2 bases from J, with 15 bases between. There are 15 residues in the CDR3. The CDR3 bases are TGTGCCAGCACCATCAGGGGAAGGGGCAATCAGCCCCAGCATTTT. Its protein is CASTIRGRGNQPQHF.

This clonotype was seen ten or more times. J is TRBJ2-1 and V is TRBV11-3; 9 bases are a match to TRBD2. Trimming at V came to 5 bases and at J to 7 bases, leaving 9 bases not matched to a gene. Germline V gives CDR1 SGHNT, CDR2 YENEEA. The CDR3 spans 15 residues. This chain's CDR3 is CASSLGTSLGNEQFF. For the CDR3, the DNA is TGTGCCAGCAGCCTCGGGACTAGCCTGGGGAATGAGCAGTTCTTC.

This clonotype was observed a few times. The chain links TRBV28 to TRBJ2-4; a possible D gene is TRBD1 (5 bases). This CDR3 comprises 15 residues. CDR1 is MDHEN, CDR2 SYDVKM, per germline. The V end lost 3 bases, the J end lost 3 bases, and 12 bases lay between the germline ends. CDR3 residues: CASSLAGQGKNIQYF. CDR3 nucleotide sequence: TGTGCCAGCAGTTTGGCAGGTCAGGGCAAAAACATTCAGTACTTC.

The chain links TRBV4-1 to TRBJ2-2; D unclear. Germline V gene data show CDR1 as MGHRA and CDR2 as YSYEKL. The CDR3 totals 14 residues. V lost 4 bases and J 7 bases, leaving 13 bases between the germline ends. CDR3 coding DNA: TGCGCCAGCAGCCCCCGGGTGGCTATCGGGGAGCTGTTTTTT. Amino acid sequence: CASSPRVAIGELFF.

This clonotype was seen a handful of times. The chain links TRBV18 to TRBJ2-5; TRBD2 agrees at 8 bases. After removal of 4 bases from V and 5 bases from J, the junction contained 9 bases not matched to a gene. CDR1 and CDR2 from the germline V gene are KGHSH and LQKENI. The CDR3 is made up of 15 amino acids. The CDR3 nucleotides are TGTGCCAGCTCACTGGGTTCGAGCGGGAGTGAGACCCAGTACTTC. It specifies CASSLGSSGSETQYF.

The rearrangement uses TRBV2 and TRBJ2-2; D is ambiguous. Germline V lookup: CDR1 SNHLY, CDR2 FYNNEI. Trimming took off 6 bases at V and 1 base at J, with 6 bases between the two ends. This CDR3 has 13 amino acids. The CDR3 sequence: CASRAGNTGELFF. The CDR3 DNA is TGTGCCAGCAGGGCAGGGAACACCGGGGAGCTGTTTTTT.